This TCR beta chain emerged from a study of blood T cell repertoires in COVID-19. Study processing details: Estimation of nucleated cell counts was performed using reference gene primer amplification. The assay was immunoSEQ multiplex PCR, and TCRdb's table has in-frame clones only and misses some. D and trimming were read from the DNA, whereas the V and J calls and clone size are those reported in that table. The table lists 75,000 to 90,000 clones, more than 75% of them singletons, with about 8% in the top ten. The junction had 4 bases not matched to a gene; V was cut back by 6 bases and J by 7 bases. Germline assignment: CDR1 MNHEY and CDR2 SMNVEV (reference sequence). This CDR3 has 13 residues.

Specimen: peripheral blood. The TCR was taken from an elderly man with active or convalescent COVID-19. V gene TRBV27 combines with J gene TRBJ1-5, with 9 bases that match TRBD1. The CDR3 DNA reads as TGTGCCAGCAGACGGGACAGGGTACAGCCCCAGCATTTT. Protein: CASRRDRVQPQHF.